The 30 T cell receptor beta chains below were found in one sample sequenced in a study of STAT5B mutations in CD4+ large granular lymphocyte leukemia. Sequenced by immunoSEQ multiplex PCR; TCRdb stores in-frame clones only, minus some. Found here are about 35,000 clones, roughly 76% of them singletons; the top ten hold roughly 4.5%. The sequencing input was CD4+ T cells from blood buffy coats. These receptors all come from a human donor in good health.

J is TRBJ2-3 and V is TRBV7-3; TRBD1 agrees at 7 bases. J lost 4 bases, V lost 1 base, and 2 bases had no gene match. This CDR3 has 14 amino acids. Germline assignment: CDR1 SGHTA and CDR2 FQGTGA. The CDR3 DNA reads as TGTGCCAGCAGCTTAAGACAGGGTGCAGATACGCAGTATTTT. It codes for CASSLRQGADTQYF.

This chain connects TRBV7-2 to TRBJ2-2; D unresolved. Trimming removed 1 base at V and 1 base at J, with 4 bases between. The CDR3 length is 14 residues. Germline CDR1 reads SGHTA; CDR2 reads FQGNSA. The CDR3, as DNA: TGTGCCAGCAGCTTAGACTGGAACACCGGGGAGCTGTTTTTT. Protein: CASSLDWNTGELFF. The full variable domain, its missing parts supplied by reference TRBV7-2 and TRBJ2-2, is GAGVSQSPSNKVTEKGKDVELRCDPISGHTALYWYRQSLGQGLEFLIYFQGNSAPDKSGLPSDRFSAERTGGSVSTLTIQRTQQEDSAVYLCASSLDWNTGELFFGEGSRLTVL.

The V call is TRBV10-3, the J call TRBJ2-5; 13 positions match TRBD2. Germline V CDR1 and CDR2: ENHRY, SYGVKD. The V gene end was trimmed by 2 bases and the J gene end by 1 base; junction bases not matched to a gene: 1. CDR3 size: 16 residues. This CDR3 is CAISEGTSGTQETQYF. The CDR3 nucleotides read TGTGCCATCAGTGAGGGGACTAGCGGGACCCAAGAGACCCAGTACTTC.

The chain combines TRBV25-1 with TRBJ2-5; 7 bases agree with TRBD2. V gave up 8 bases and J gave up 3 bases; unmatched junction bases: 9. The germline V gene encodes CDR1 MGHDK and CDR2 SYGVNS. There are 14 residues in the CDR3. DNA for the CDR3: TGTGCCAGCGGCGGAGGAGCGGGAAAAGAGACCCAGTACTTC. Translation gives CASGGGAGKETQYF.

This chain connects TRBV30 to TRBJ2-3, with 9 positions matching TRBD2. Germline-derived CDR1 and CDR2 are GTSNPN and SVGIG (reference sequence). CDR3 length: 15 residues. J gave up 3 bases and V 1 base, and 5 bases lay outside the gene matches. This chain's CDR3 is CAWSDVAGVTDTQYF. The CDR3 DNA is TGTGCCTGGAGTGATGTAGCGGGAGTTACAGATACGCAGTATTTT.

This clone has just one count. The chain employs TRBV7-2 and TRBJ2-1, with D possibly being TRBD1 (5 bases). This CDR3 comprises 14 residues. Germline V gene lookup returns CDR1 SGHTA and CDR2 FQGNSA. Trimming pared 1 base from V and 9 bases from J, leaving 13 bases between. The DNA of the CDR3 is TGTGCCAGCAGCTTAGATGGGGCAGCCGGTGAGCAGTTCTTC. Amino acid sequence: CASSLDGAAGEQFF. Full variable domain (outside the CDR3, taken from reference TRBV7-2 and TRBJ2-1): GAGVSQSPSNKVTEKGKDVELRCDPISGHTALYWYRQSLGQGLEFLIYFQGNSAPDKSGLPSDRFSAERTGGSVSTLTIQRTQQEDSAVYLCASSLDGAAGEQFFGPGTRLTVL.

The V gene is TRBV10-3, the J gene TRBJ1-1, with a weak D call TRBD1 (6 bases). The CDR3 extends over 17 amino acids. V shed 1 base and J shed 2 bases, with 17 bases lying between them. The germline CDR1 and CDR2 sequences are ENHRY and SYGVKD. The CDR3 loop is CAISEFVGGGFNTEAFF. Here the CDR3 DNA reads TGTGCCATCAGTGAGTTTGTGGGCGGGGGCTTCAACACTGAAGCTTTCTTT.

V and J are TRBV28 and TRBJ1-2; 7 positions match TRBD1. Germline V CDR1 and CDR2: MDHEN, SYDVKM. V was pared by 2 bases and J by 4 bases, with 7 bases of the junction left unmatched. The CDR3 has 15 residues. Here the CDR3 reads CASSLLPTGTYGYTF. The CDR3 DNA is TGTGCCAGCAGTTTACTTCCGACAGGGACCTATGGCTACACCTTC.

This chain uses TRBV14 with TRBJ2-7; 8 bases are shared with TRBD2. The V gene end was trimmed by 4 bases and the J gene end by 2 bases; junction bases not matched to a gene: 7. The CDR3 totals 15 residues. The germline V gene has CDR1 SGHDN and CDR2 FVKESK. In DNA, the CDR3 is TGTGCCAGCAGCCGGGGGGCCGGGGGGGCCTACGAGCAGTACTTC. Translation: CASSRGAGGAYEQYF.

The chain uses TRBV11-3 and TRBJ2-1; unclear D gene. Per germline, CDR1 SGHNT and CDR2 YENEEA. This CDR3 spans 14 amino acids. Trimming stripped 1 base from V and 6 bases from J, with 10 bases between. The CDR3 is CASSLVDRSNEQFF. The CDR3 DNA sequence: TGTGCCAGCAGCTTAGTTGACCGGTCCAATGAGCAGTTCTTC. Drawing the rest from reference TRBV11-3 and TRBJ2-1, the complete variable domain is EAGVVQSPRYKIIEKKQPVAFWCNPISGHNTLYWYLQNLGQGPELLIRYENEEAVDDSQLPKDRFSAERLKGVDSTLKIQPAELGDSAVYLCASSLVDRSNEQFFGPGTRLTVL.

The J gene is TRBJ2-2, the V gene TRBV10-3; D is unresolved. CDR3 size: 11 residues. Trimming pared 4 bases from V and 4 bases from J, leaving 1 base between. Germline V CDR1 and CDR2: ENHRY, SYGVKD. The CDR3 DNA reads TGTGCCATCAGTGGCACCGGGGAGCTGTTTTTT. Protein product: CAISGTGELFF.

CDR3 loop: CASRAQGADEQYF. The CDR3 region has the DNA TGCGCCAGCCGGGCGCAGGGGGCCGACGAGCAGTACTTC. The rearrangement links TRBV10-2 to TRBJ2-7; the match to TRBD1 covers 8 bases. V was clipped by 8 bases and J by 5 bases; unmatched bases: 8. The germline V gene has CDR1 WSHSY and CDR2 SAAADI. This CDR3 comprises 13 residues.

The V and J genes are TRBV5-5 and TRBJ1-1, with TRBD1 matching over 8 bases. Unmatched junction bases numbered 9, after V lost 5 bases and J lost 0 bases. The CDR3 contains 16 residues. From germline, CDR1 is SGHKS and CDR2 YYEKEE (reference sequence). CDR3 nucleotide sequence: TGTGCCAGCAGATTAACAGGGGGTGAAGTGAACACTGAAGCTTTCTTT. Protein product: CASRLTGGEVNTEAFF.

V is TRBV25-1 and J is TRBJ2-1; 7 bases match TRBD2. The junction had 2 bases not matched to a gene; V was cut back by 2 bases and J by 7 bases. CDR1 and CDR2 (germline): MGHDK, SYGVNS. This CDR3 is built from 13 residues. The CDR3 sequence is CASSEAGENEQFF. The DNA of the CDR3 is TGTGCCAGCAGTGAAGCGGGAGAGAATGAGCAGTTCTTC.

This clone was detected a few times. This rearrangement joins TRBV30 to TRBJ1-4, with unresolved D. CDR1 and CDR2 from the germline V gene are GTSNPN and SVGIG (reference sequence). V lost 0 bases and J lost 7, with 6 bases in between. The CDR3 loop spans 12 amino acids. The CDR3 loop is CAWSVLGEKLFF. In DNA form, the CDR3 reads TGTGCCTGGAGTGTACTAGGTGAAAAACTGTTTTTT.

For this clone: At one boundary the junction diverges from the germline segment, which might be a read error. The chain joins TRBV9 to TRBJ1-2; D not certain. The CDR3 is made up of 15 amino acids. The V gene's germline CDR1 is SGDLS and CDR2 YYNGEE. In DNA form, the CDR3 reads TGTGCCAGCAGCACCTCCTGGGCCCCTAATTATGGCTACACCTTC. Translated: CASSTSWAPNYGYTF.

The chain links TRBV5-4 to TRBJ2-5; D unclear. Trimming removed 4 bases at V and 5 bases at J, with 12 bases between. The germline V gene has CDR1 SGHNT and CDR2 YYREEE (reference sequence). The CDR3 is made up of 13 amino acids. DNA for the CDR3: TGTGCCAGCAGCCCCGGTCCATGGGAGACCCAGTACTTC. This codes for CASSPGPWETQYF.

The chain carries TRBV7-2 and TRBJ2-5; 9 bases line up with TRBD2. V lost 5 bases to trimming and J lost 4 bases; unmatched junction nucleotides: 2. This CDR3 has 13 amino acids. Germline V CDR1 and CDR2: SGHTA, FQGNSA. The CDR3 DNA follows: TGTGCCAGCAGCGCGGGAGGGCCAGAGACCCAGTACTTC. Its protein is CASSAGGPETQYF.

The chain links TRBV5-1 to TRBJ1-5, with a possible D match to TRBD1 (5 bases). CDR3 length equals 16 residues. Germline V lookup: CDR1 SGHRS, CDR2 YFSETQ. The germline V and J ends were trimmed by 4 bases and 3 bases, with 17 bases remaining between them. The chain's CDR3 is CASSDRDGGYNQPQHF. CDR3 nucleotide sequence: TGCGCCAGCAGCGATCGGGACGGGGGTTACAATCAGCCCCAGCATTTT.

The V and J genes are TRBV5-1 and TRBJ2-5; 11 bases fit TRBD2. Germline CDR1 SGHRS, CDR2 YFSETQ. Trimming removed 0 bases from V and 7 bases from J; junction bases left unmatched: 2. This CDR3 spans 14 amino acids. CDR3 DNA: TGCGCCAGCAGCTTGGGCCTAGCGGGGGGGACCCAGTACTTC. It is translated as CASSLGLAGGTQYF. The full variable domain, in which reference TRBV5-1 and TRBJ2-5 provide the parts outside the CDR3, is KAGVTQTPRYLIKTRGQQVTLSCSPISGHRSVSWYQQTPGQGLQFLFEYFSETQRNKGNFPGRFSGRQFSNSRSEMNVSTLELGDSALYLCASSLGLAGGTQYFGPGTRLLVL.

The V and J genes are TRBV19 and TRBJ2-7, with TRBD2 matching 7 bases. J gave up 4 bases and V 5 bases, and 11 bases lay outside the gene matches. The length of the CDR3 is 15 residues. The V gene's germline CDR1 is LNHDA and CDR2 SQIVND (reference sequence). The CDR3 loop is CASSDPAGTNYEQYF. The CDR3 DNA follows: TGTGCCAGTAGTGACCCGGCAGGGACTAATTACGAGCAGTACTTC.

The chain links TRBV18 to TRBJ2-7; 9 positions match TRBD1. The CDR3 contains 17 residues. Trimming at V came to 3 bases and at J to 2 bases, leaving 11 bases not matched to a gene. Germline CDR1 reads KGHSH; CDR2 reads LQKENI. CDR3 in amino acids: CASSPSLAGQGTYEQYF. The CDR3 DNA follows: TGTGCCAGCTCACCCTCTCTTGCCGGACAGGGGACCTACGAGCAGTACTTC.

The chain uses TRBV28 and TRBJ1-2; D is uncertain. Trimming shortened V by 6 bases and J by 4 bases, and 12 bases separated the two germline ends. The CDR3 runs to 13 residues. CDR1 is MDHEN and CDR2 is SYDVKM in the germline V gene. Written as DNA, the CDR3 is TGTGCCAGCAGGGACGGGTTCTCCTATGGCTACACCTTC. Its protein product is CASRDGFSYGYTF.

The chain uses TRBV7-9 and TRBJ2-1; the D is unclear. V lost 2 bases and J 4 bases, leaving 6 bases between the germline ends. This CDR3 region has 13 residues. Germline values: CDR1 SEHNR, CDR2 FQNEAQ (reference sequence). The CDR3 reads CASSLRTYNEQFF. CDR3 nucleotides: TGTGCCAGCAGCTTACGGACGTACAATGAGCAGTTCTTC.

The chain combines TRBV10-3 with TRBJ2-2, with TRBD2 matching over 10 bases. This CDR3 contains 17 residues. With V trimmed by 0 bases and J by 6 bases, 7 bases remained unmatched. In germline, CDR1 is ENHRY, CDR2 SYGVKD. The CDR3 DNA sequence: TGTGCCATCAGTGAGTCGACGGGACTAGCGAGGGCCGGGGAGCTGTTTTTT. Amino acid sequence: CAISESTGLARAGELFF.

The rearrangement joins TRBV27 to TRBJ2-7, with D tentatively TRBD1 or TRBD2 (7 bases each). V lost 10 bases, J lost 5 bases, and 18 bases lay in between. The CDR3 sequence is 13 residues long. Germline CDR1 reads MNHEY; CDR2 reads SMNVEV (reference sequence). CDR3 protein: CATRATGRDEQYF. In nucleotides, the CDR3 is TGTGCCACCCGAGCGACAGGGAGGGACGAGCAGTACTTC.

The chain joins TRBV9 to TRBJ1-1, with D perhaps matching TRBD1 (5 bases). V shed 4 bases and J shed 0 bases, with 25 bases lying between them. Germline V lookup: CDR1 SGDLS, CDR2 YYNGEE. The CDR3 is 19 residues long. The CDR3 nucleotides read TGTGCCAGCAGCCCCGCCCCACCCGTACACGGGACTATGAACACTGAAGCTTTCTTT. As protein: CASSPAPPVHGTMNTEAFF.

The chain carries TRBV10-3 and TRBJ1-1; tentative D call: TRBD1 (6 bases). The CDR3 sequence is 18 residues long. The germline V gene has CDR1 ENHRY and CDR2 SYGVKD. The V end lost 5 bases, the J end lost 0 bases, and 22 bases lay between the germline ends. This CDR3 reads CAISNRVWNSLMNTEAFF. The CDR3 bases are TGTGCCATCAGTAACAGGGTTTGGAACTCCCTGATGAACACTGAAGCTTTCTTT.

V usage is TRBV19 and J usage is TRBJ1-4; 9 nucleotides agree with TRBD1. Germline V gene lookup returns CDR1 LNHDA and CDR2 SQIVND (reference sequence). CDR3 length: 14 amino acids. The trim removed 6 bases at V and 8 bases at J, leaving 7 bases unmatched. The CDR3 DNA reads TGTGCCAGTAGCCGCCGGGACAGGGACGAAAAACTGTTTTTT. Translating gives CASSRRDRDEKLFF.

The gene calls are TRBV7-2 and TRBJ1-1; no clear D. There are 16 residues in the CDR3. V lost 6 bases and J lost 4, with 21 bases in between. Germline V CDR1 and CDR2: SGHTA, FQGNSA. CDR3 loop: CASSNQGRGSSTEAFF. The CDR3 DNA follows: TGTGCCAGCAGTAATCAAGGACGGGGTAGTAGCACTGAAGCTTTCTTT. The whole variable domain, filled in from reference TRBV7-2 and TRBJ1-1, reads GAGVSQSPSNKVTEKGKDVELRCDPISGHTALYWYRQSLGQGLEFLIYFQGNSAPDKSGLPSDRFSAERTGGSVSTLTIQRTQQEDSAVYLCASSNQGRGSSTEAFFGQGTRLTVV.